The 7 T cell receptor beta chains below were found in one sample sequenced in a study of blood T cell repertoires in COVID-19. The repertoire was sequenced with immunoSEQ multiplex PCR; TCRdb's copy has only in-frame clones and lacks some. The table lists around 100,000 clones, 80% to 90% of them singletons. The sequenced sample consisted of peripheral blood. The receptors come from an older woman with acute or convalescent COVID-19.

This clone was detected only a few times. The same CDR3 can be traced to other DNA sequences in this sample. The V gene is TRBV28, the J gene TRBJ1-1; D remains unclear. Germline assignment: CDR1 MDHEN and CDR2 SYDVKM. Trimming stripped 2 bases from V and 4 bases from J, with 5 bases between. The CDR3 has 12 amino acids. The CDR3 protein is CASSLRGTEAFF. The DNA for the CDR3 is TGTGCCAGCAGTTTACGGGGCACTGAAGCTTTCTTT.

The rearrangement uses TRBV28 and TRBJ1-1, with 9 nucleotides matching TRBD1. Germline V gives CDR1 MDHEN, CDR2 SYDVKM. Unmatched junction bases numbered 4, after V lost 3 bases and J lost 8 bases. This CDR3 region has 13 residues. Written as DNA, the CDR3 is TGTGCCAGCAGTTTCGCCGGGACAGGGGAAGCTTTCTTT. Its translation is CASSFAGTGEAFF.

V usage is TRBV24-1 and J usage is TRBJ2-5; a weak D match, TRBD1 (5 bases). Germline CDR1 reads KGHDR; CDR2 reads SFDVKD. This CDR3 has 12 amino acids. Trimming removed 8 bases at V and 5 bases at J, with 11 bases between. The CDR3, as DNA: TGTGCCACCAAGGGGTCCGGGGAGACCCAGTACTTC. Its translation: CATKGSGETQYF.

DNA of the CDR3: TGTGCCAGTAGTACAGGGGCCAAAACCTACGAGCAGTACTTC. Translation gives CASSTGAKTYEQYF. The chain couples TRBV19 to TRBJ2-7; the D gene is possibly TRBD1 (6 bases). The V gene lost 4 bases and the J gene lost 2 bases, with 12 bases spanning the gap. This CDR3 is built from 14 residues. Germline V gene sequence: CDR1 LNHDA, CDR2 SQIVND (reference sequence).

A remark on this clone: The same CDR3 arises from other DNA sequences in this sample as well. The chain has TRBV11-2 and TRBJ1-2, with 7 positions matching TRBD1. The V and J ends lost 5 bases and 4 bases, in that order; junction bases with no gene match: 7. The CDR3 sequence is 14 residues long. Germline CDR1 reads SGHAT; CDR2 reads FQNNGV. The CDR3, as DNA: TGTGCCAGCAGCCGACAGGGCGGCATCTATGGCTACACCTTC. Protein: CASSRQGGIYGYTF.

The chain joins TRBV5-1 to TRBJ1-3; no clear D. This CDR3 comprises 12 residues. CDR1 and CDR2 (germline): SGHRS, YFSETQ. Trimming took off 5 bases at V and 4 bases at J, with 7 bases between the two ends. The CDR3 DNA is TGCGCCAGCAGAAACGAGGGAAACACCATATATTTT. This encodes CASRNEGNTIYF. Drawing the rest from reference TRBV5-1 and TRBJ1-3, the complete variable domain is KAGVTQTPRYLIKTRGQQVTLSCSPISGHRSVSWYQQTPGQGLQFLFEYFSETQRNKGNFPGRFSGRQFSNSRSEMNVSTLELGDSALYLCASRNEGNTIYFGEGSWLTVV.

The chain is built from TRBV7-9 and TRBJ2-5, with unresolved D. The CDR3 consists of 13 residues. Germline CDR1 is SEHNR and CDR2 is FQNEAQ (reference sequence). The V gene lost 5 bases and the J gene lost 4 bases, with 11 bases spanning the gap. This chain's CDR3 is CASSRPLLETQYF. DNA for the CDR3: TGTGCCAGCAGCCGCCCGCTACTAGAGACCCAGTACTTC.